These 2 T cell receptor beta chains came from one sample sequenced in a study of post-analysis software for immune sequencing data. Study-level findings and limits: When patients were compared with controls, a handful of TRBV segments were more frequent, TRBV5-6, TRBV5-1 and TRBV20-1 among them.

Libraries were made from TCR beta cDNA, and they carried unique molecular identifiers. Each CDR3 protein gets one entry after TCRdb re-called the PCR reads with MiXCR. The sample carries under 650,000 distinct CDR3 sequences, 40% to 50% recorded once. Antigens for these TCRs are unknown. The sample was blood. Source of these receptors: a girl aged 10 to 17 with multiple sclerosis.

In the case of this clonotype: A read error may produce the germline difference seen at one junction end. The V and J genes are TRBV12-3 or TRBV12-4 and TRBJ2-3; tentative D call: TRBD2 (6 bases). The CDR3 has 13 residues. In DNA, the CDR3 is TGTGCCTGCAGATTCGGGACTCTAGATACGCAGTATTTT. This codes for CACRFGTLDTQYF.

This clonotype was counted a few times. This chain links TRBV7-6 with TRBJ2-3, with TRBD1 as a possible D gene (6 bases). Deletions cut 3 bases from V and 3 bases from J, with 13 bases between. This CDR3 region has 15 residues. CDR1 is SGHVS and CDR2 is FNYEAQ in the germline V gene. DNA for the CDR3: TGTGCCAGCAGCTTCGCGCAGGGGCCAACAGATACGCAGTATTTT. The encoded protein is CASSFAQGPTDTQYF.